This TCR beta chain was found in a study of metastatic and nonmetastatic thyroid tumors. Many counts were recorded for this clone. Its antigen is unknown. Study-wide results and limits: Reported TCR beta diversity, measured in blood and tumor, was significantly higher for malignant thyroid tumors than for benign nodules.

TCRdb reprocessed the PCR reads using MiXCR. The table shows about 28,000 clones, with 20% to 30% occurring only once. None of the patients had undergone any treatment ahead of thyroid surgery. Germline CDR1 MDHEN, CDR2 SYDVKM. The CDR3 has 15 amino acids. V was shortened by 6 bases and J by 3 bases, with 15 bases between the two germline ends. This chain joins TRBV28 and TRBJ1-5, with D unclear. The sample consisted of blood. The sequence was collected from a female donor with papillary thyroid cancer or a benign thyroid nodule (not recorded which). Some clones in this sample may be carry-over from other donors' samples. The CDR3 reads CASRDRTAHNQPQHF. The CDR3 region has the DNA TGTGCCAGCAGGGATCGGACGGCTCACAATCAGCCCCAGCATTTT. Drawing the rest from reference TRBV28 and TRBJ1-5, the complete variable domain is DVKVTQSSRYLVKRTGEKVFLECVQDMDHENMFWYRQDPGLGLRLIYFSYDVKMKEKGDIPEGYSVSREKKERFSLILESASTNQTSMYLCASRDRTAHNQPQHFGDGTRLSIL.